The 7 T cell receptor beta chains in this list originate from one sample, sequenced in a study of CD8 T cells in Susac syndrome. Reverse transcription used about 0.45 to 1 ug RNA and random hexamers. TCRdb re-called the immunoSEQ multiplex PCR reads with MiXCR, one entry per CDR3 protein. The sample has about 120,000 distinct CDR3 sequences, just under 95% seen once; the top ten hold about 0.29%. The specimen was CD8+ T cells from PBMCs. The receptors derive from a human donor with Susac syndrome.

The CDR3, as DNA: TGTGCCACCAGTCCAAAGCGGCCCCCACAAAGGGGTGACAATGAGCAGTTCTTC. Amino acid sequence: CATSPKRPPQRGDNEQFF. The V and J genes are TRBV24-1 and TRBJ2-1; D assignment may be TRBD1 or TRBD2 (5 bases each). From germline, CDR1 is KGHDR and CDR2 SFDVKD. The CDR3 extends over 18 amino acids. V was cut by 6 bases and J by 5 bases, with 25 bases left in between.

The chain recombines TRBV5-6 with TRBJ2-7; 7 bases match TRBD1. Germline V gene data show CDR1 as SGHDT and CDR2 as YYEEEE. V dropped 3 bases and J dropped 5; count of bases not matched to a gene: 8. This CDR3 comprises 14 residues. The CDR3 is CASSSRDSGDEQYF. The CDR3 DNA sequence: TGTGCCAGCAGCTCCCGGGACAGTGGGGACGAGCAGTACTTC. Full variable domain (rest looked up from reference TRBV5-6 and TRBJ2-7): DAGVTQSPTHLIKTRGQQVTLRCSPKSGHDTVSWYQQALGQGPQFIFQYYEEEERQRGNFPDRFSGHQFPNYSSELNVNALLLGDSALYLCASSSRDSGDEQYFGPGTRLTVT.

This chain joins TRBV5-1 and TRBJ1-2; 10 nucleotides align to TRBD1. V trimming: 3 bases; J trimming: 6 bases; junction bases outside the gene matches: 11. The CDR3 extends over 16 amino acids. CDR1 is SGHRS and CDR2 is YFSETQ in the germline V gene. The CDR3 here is CASSSTPDRGQDGYTF. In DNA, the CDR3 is TGCGCCAGCAGCTCGACCCCCGACAGGGGGCAAGATGGCTACACCTTC.

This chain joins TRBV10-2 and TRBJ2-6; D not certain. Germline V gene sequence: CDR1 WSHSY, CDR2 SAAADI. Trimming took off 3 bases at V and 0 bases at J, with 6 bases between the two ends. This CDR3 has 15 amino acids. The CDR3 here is CASSEEYSGANVLTF. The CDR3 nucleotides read TGCGCCAGCAGTGAAGAGTACTCTGGGGCCAACGTCCTGACTTTC.

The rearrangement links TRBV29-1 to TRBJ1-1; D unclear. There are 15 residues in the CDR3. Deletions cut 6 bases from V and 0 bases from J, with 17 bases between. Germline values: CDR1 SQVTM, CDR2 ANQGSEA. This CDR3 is CSVLLDVGMNTEAFF. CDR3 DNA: TGCAGCGTCCTTCTGGACGTCGGCATGAACACTGAAGCTTTCTTT.

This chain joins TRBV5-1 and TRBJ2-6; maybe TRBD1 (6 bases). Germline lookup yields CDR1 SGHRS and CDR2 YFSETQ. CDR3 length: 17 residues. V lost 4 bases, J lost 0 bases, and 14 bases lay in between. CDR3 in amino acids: CASSIKVDSSGANVLTF. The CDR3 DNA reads TGCGCCAGCAGCATCAAAGTGGACAGCTCTGGGGCCAACGTCCTGACTTTC.

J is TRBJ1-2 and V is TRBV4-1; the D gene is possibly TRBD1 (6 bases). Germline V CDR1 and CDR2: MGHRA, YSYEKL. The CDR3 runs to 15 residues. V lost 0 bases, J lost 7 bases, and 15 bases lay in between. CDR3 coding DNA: TGCGCCAGCAGCCAAGATTCCGGGGGGCGCATTGGCTACACCTTC. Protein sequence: CASSQDSGGRIGYTF.